This T cell receptor beta chain was sequenced in a study of control samples from healthy donors and cancer patients. The CDR3 loop spans 19 amino acids. CDR1 MNHEY and CDR2 SMNVEV come from the germline V gene (reference sequence). V lost 5 bases and J lost 4, with 29 bases in between. Using immunoSEQ multiplex PCR, the repertoire was profiled, and TCRdb retains in-frame clones only, with some absent. The sample consists of 350,000 to 450,000 clones, roughly 90% of them appearing once. The source material was PBMCs. This clonotype originated in a man aged 40-50 years with head and neck cancer. This chain joins TRBV27 and TRBJ1-1; D is possibly TRBD1 (6 bases). The CDR3 sequence: CASSPRPGHSFLRGTEAFF. The CDR3 nucleotides read TGTGCCAGCAGTCCTAGACCGGGACACAGCTTCCTCAGGGGCACTGAAGCTTTCTTT.